This entry features one TCR beta chain sequence. Its specificity is not known. This entry is derived from a study of identifying expanded T cells in peripheral blood. Collection occurred without any documented infections or immune events in donors. Profiled with immunoSEQ multiplex PCR; TCRdb holds only in-frame clones, not every one. The table includes 55,000 to 80,000 clones, around 86% detected once. Study outcomes and limitations: Across healthy donors, higher total template counts meant significantly greater roughly 2-week count variance. Differentially abundant clones: roughly 1.2 between replicates, 15 to 17 at approximately two weeks, approximately 18 at four.

The TCR originated in a person aged 18-70 years in good health. Sample: blood.

The CDR3 DNA reads as TGCGCCAGCAGCTTCGGTCGGGAGACCCAGTACTTC. Translated: CASSFGRETQYF. V and J are TRBV5-1 and TRBJ2-5, with D hard to call. Trimming cost V 2 bases and J 5 bases, with 7 bases left between them. From germline, CDR1 is SGHRS and CDR2 YFSETQ. The CDR3 runs 12 residues.